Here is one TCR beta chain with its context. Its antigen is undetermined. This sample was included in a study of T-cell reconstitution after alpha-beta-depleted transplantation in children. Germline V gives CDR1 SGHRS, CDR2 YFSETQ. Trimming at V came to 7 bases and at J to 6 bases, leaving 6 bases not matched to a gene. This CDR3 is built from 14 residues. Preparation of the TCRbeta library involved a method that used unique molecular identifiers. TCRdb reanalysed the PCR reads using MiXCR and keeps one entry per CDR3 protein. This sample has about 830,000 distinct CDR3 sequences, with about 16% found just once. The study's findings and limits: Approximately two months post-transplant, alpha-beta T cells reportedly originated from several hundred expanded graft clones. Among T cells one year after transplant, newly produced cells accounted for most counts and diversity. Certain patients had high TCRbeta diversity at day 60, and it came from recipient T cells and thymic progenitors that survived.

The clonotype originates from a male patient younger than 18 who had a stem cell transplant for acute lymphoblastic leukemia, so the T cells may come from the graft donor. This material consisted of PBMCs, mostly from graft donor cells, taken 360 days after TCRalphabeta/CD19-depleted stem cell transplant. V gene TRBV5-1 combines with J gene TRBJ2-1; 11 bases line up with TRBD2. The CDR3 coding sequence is TGCGCCAGCCAGGGGACTAGCGGTCTCAATGAGCAGTTCTTC. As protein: CASQGTSGLNEQFF.